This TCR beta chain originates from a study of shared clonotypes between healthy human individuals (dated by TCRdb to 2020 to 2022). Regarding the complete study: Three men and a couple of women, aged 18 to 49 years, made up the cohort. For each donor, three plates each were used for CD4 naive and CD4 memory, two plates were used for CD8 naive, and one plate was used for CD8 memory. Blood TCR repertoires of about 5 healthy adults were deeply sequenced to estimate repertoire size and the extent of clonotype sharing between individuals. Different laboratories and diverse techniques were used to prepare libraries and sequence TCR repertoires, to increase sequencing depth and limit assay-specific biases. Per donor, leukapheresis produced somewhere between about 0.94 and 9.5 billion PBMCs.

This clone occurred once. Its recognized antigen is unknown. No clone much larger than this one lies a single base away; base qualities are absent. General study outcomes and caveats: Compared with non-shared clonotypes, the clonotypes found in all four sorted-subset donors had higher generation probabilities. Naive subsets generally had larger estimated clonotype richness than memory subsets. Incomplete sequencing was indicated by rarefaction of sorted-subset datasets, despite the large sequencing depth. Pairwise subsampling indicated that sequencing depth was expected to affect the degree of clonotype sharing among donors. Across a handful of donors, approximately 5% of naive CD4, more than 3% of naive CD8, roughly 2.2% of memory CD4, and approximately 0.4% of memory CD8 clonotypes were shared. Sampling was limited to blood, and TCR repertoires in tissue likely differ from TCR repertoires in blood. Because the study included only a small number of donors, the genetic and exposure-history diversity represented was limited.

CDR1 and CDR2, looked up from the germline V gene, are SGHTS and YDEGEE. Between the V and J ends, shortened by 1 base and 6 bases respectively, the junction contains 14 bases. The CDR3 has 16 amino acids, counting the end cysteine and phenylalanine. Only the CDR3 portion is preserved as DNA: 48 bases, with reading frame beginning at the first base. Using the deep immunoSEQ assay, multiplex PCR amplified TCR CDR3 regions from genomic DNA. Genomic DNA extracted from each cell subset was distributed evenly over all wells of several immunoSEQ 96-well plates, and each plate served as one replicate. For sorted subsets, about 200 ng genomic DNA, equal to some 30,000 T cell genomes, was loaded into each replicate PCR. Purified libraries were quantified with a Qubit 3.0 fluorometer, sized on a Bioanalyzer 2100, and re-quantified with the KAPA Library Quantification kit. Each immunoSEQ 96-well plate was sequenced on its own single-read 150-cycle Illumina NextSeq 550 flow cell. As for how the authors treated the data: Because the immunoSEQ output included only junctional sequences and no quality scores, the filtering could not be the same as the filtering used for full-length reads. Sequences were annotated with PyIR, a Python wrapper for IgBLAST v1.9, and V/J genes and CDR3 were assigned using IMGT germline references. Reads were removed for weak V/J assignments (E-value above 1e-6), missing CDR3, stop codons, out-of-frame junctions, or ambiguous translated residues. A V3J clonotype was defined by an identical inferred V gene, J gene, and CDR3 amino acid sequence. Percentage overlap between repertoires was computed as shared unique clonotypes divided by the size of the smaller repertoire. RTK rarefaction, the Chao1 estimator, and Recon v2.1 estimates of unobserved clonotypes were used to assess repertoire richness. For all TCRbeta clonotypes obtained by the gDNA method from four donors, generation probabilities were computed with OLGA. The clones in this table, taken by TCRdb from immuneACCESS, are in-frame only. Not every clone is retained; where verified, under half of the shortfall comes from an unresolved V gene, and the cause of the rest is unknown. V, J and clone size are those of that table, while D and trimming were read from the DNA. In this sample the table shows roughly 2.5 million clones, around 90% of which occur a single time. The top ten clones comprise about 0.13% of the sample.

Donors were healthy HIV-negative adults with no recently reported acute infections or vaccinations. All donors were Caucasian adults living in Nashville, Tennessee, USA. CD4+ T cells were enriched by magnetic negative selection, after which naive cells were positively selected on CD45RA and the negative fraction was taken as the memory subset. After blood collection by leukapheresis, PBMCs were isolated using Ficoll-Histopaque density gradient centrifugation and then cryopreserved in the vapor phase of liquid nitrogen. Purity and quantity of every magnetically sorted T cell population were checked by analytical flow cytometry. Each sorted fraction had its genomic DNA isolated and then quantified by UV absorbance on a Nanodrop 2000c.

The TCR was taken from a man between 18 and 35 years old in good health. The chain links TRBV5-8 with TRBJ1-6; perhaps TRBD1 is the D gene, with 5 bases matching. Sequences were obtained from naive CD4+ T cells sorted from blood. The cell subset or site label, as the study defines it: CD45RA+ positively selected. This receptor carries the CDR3 CASSLWQGAGNSPLHF. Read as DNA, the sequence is TGTGCCAGCAGCTTGTGGCAGGGCGCGGGTAATTCACCCCTCCACTTT.